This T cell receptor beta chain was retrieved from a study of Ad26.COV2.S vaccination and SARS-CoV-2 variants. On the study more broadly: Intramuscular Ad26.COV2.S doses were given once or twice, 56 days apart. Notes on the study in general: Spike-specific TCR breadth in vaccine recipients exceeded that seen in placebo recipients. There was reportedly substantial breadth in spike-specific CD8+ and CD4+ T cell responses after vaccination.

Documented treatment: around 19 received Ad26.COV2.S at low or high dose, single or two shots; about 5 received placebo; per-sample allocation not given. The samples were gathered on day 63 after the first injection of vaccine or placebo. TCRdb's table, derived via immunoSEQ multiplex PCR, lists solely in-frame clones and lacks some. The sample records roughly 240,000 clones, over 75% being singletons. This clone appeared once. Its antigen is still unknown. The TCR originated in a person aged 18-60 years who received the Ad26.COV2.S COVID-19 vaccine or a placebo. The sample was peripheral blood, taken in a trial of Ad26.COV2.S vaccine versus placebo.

This chain's CDR3 is CASSVGGTENEKLFF. CDR3 nucleotide sequence: TGTGCCAGCTCGGTCGGGGGGACAGAAAATGAAAAACTGTTTTTT. The gene calls are TRBV18 and TRBJ1-4, with TRBD1 identical over 7 bases. J lost 5 bases, V lost 6 bases, and 9 bases had no gene match. This CDR3 comprises 15 residues. Germline V CDR1 and CDR2: KGHSH, LQKENI.